This is a list of T cell receptor beta chains from one sample in a study of cytomegalovirus exposure and HLA in healthy donors. TCRdb keeps only in-frame clones here, not all; method: immunoSEQ multiplex PCR. The data show 200,000 or so clones, approximately 80% seen once. Sequencing was performed on PBMCs. These receptors all stem from a man in his fifties in good health and CMV-seronegative. Each CDR3 is given with its conserved first and last residue. Each record gives: D gene, J gene, clone size, V gene, CDR3 DNA, CDR3 protein. D genes are given only for firm matches. Expanded clones get a size class; other rows say once, few or many, or leave the size out.

TRBD1 TRBJ2-2 . TRBV6-4 TGTGCCAGCAGCCCCGGGACAGGGTACACCGGGGAGCTGTTTTTT CASSPGTGYTGELFF
. TRBJ1-5 . TRBV19 TGTGCCAGGTTCCAGGGTCGTCCTAATCAGCCCCAGCATTTT CARFQGRPNQPQHF
. TRBJ2-1 . TRBV9 TGTGCCAGCAGCCAAGGCCCGGAGGGCTGGAATGAGCAGTTCTTC CASSQGPEGWNEQFF
TRBD2 TRBJ2-1 . TRBV11-2 TGTGCCAGCAGCTTAGAAGAGAGCGGGGGCTACAATGAGCAGTTCTTC CASSLEESGGYNEQFF
. TRBJ1-2 . TRBV28 TGTGCCAGCAGCCTCGGGATCTTCTATGGCTACACCTTC CASSLGIFYGYTF
TRBD2 TRBJ2-7 few TRBV28 TGTGCCAGCGCAATAGCGGGTGGCTCCTACGAGCAGTACTTC CASAIAGGSYEQYF
. TRBJ1-1 . TRBV14 TGTGCCAGCAGCCAAGATGGCAGGAAAAACACTGAAGCTTTCTTT CASSQDGRKNTEAFF
TRBD2 TRBJ2-7 . TRBV2 TGTGCCAGCAAAAGGGACTACTCCTACGAGCAGTACTTC CASKRDYSYEQYF
TRBD1 TRBJ2-7 . TRBV7-7 TGTGCCAGCAGCTTCAGGACAGGGAGAGAGCAGCACTTC CASSFRTGREQHF
TRBD1 TRBJ1-4 few TRBV18 TGTGCCAGCTCACCTTTGGGACAGGGAGGCGAAAAACTGTTTTTT CASSPLGQGGEKLFF
. TRBJ2-7 once TRBV7-9 TGTGCCAGCAGCTTAGGAACCGGGAGCTACCACGAGCAGTACTTC CASSLGTGSYHEQYF
TRBD2 TRBJ2-1 . TRBV6-1 TGTGCCAGCAGTGCGACTAGCGGGCTAACCCCCTACAATGAGCAGTTCTTC CASSATSGLTPYNEQFF
TRBD1 TRBJ1-5 . TRBV4-1 TGCGCCAGCAGCCGTCCCGGGACAGGGAGCAGTCAGCCCCAGCATTTT CASSRPGTGSSQPQHF
TRBD1 TRBJ1-2 . TRBV28 TGTGCCATCAAACGCGACAGGGGAAACTATGGCTACACCTTC CAIKRDRGNYGYTF
TRBD2 TRBJ2-1 . TRBV7-2 TGTGCCAGCAGCGAACTAGCGGGAGTGTTTGAGCAGTTCTTC CASSELAGVFEQFF
. TRBJ1-1 . TRBV19 TGTGCCAGTAGTACAACGGGGAACACTGAAGCTTTCTTT CASSTTGNTEAFF
. TRBJ1-6 . TRBV4-1 TGCGCCAGCAGCCAAGATCAAATGCGGACATCTCTAGGGTCACCCCTCCACTTT CASSQDQMRTSLGSPLHF
TRBD1 TRBJ2-7 . TRBV27 TGTGCCAGCAGTTTCCGACAGGGGCGTGAGCAGTACTTC CASSFRQGREQYF
. TRBJ2-2 . TRBV10-2 TGCGCCAGCGGGCAGGGCGCCGGGGAGCTGTTTTTT CASGQGAGELFF
TRBD2 TRBJ2-1 . TRBV6-5 TGTGCCAGCAGCCGCGCTACTAGCGGGAGTCTCCAGTTCTTC CASSRATSGSLQFF
. TRBJ2-3 few TRBV7-9 TGTGCCAGCAGCTTAGGGGGCGGGGGCACAGATACGCAGTATTTT CASSLGGGGTDTQYF
. TRBJ2-1 . TRBV7-9 TGTGCCAGCAGCCTCCTACGAGAGGAGCAGTTCTTC CASSLLREEQFF
. TRBJ2-2 . TRBV7-3 TGTGCCAGCAGCTTAAGAGGATGGGTGGAGAACACCGGGGAGCTGTTTTTT CASSLRGWVENTGELFF
TRBD2 TRBJ2-7 . TRBV6-5 TGTGCCAGCAGTTACAATCGGGGGGCCTACGAGCAGTACTTC CASSYNRGAYEQYF
. TRBJ2-3 . TRBV5-1 TGCGCCAGCAGGGTAGCAGCGGAAACAGATACGCAGTATTTT CASRVAAETDTQYF
TRBD2 TRBJ2-1 . TRBV5-1 TGCGCCAGCAGCTACTACCGACTAGCGGGAGGTTCCTACAATGAGCAGTTCTTC CASSYYRLAGGSYNEQFF
. TRBJ2-7 once TRBV25-1 TGTGCCAGCAGTGAACGTGGCGGCCTAGTTGACTATGAGCAGTACTTC CASSERGGLVDYEQYF
. TRBJ2-4 . TRBV4-1 TGCGCCAGCAGCCAAGGCAGGGGCTCCGACCTAGCCAAAAACATTCAGTACTTC CASSQGRGSDLAKNIQYF
. TRBJ2-1 . TRBV7-3 TGTGCCAGCAGCCCCGGGACTTACTCCTACAATGAGCAGTTCTTC CASSPGTYSYNEQFF
. TRBJ1-2 . TRBV28 TGTGCCAGCAGCTCCCCGGGGAGGTATGGCTACACCTTC CASSSPGRYGYTF
TRBD1 TRBJ1-2 . TRBV28 TGTGCCAGCAGACCTAGGACAGGGGCACACTATGGCTACACCTTC CASRPRTGAHYGYTF
. TRBJ2-4 . TRBV27 TGTGCCAGCAGCCCACAGGGTAGTGTCAAAAACATTCAGTACTTC CASSPQGSVKNIQYF
. TRBJ2-1 . TRBV27 TGTGCCAGCAGTTTCCCCGGACACCAGGTCGGTGAGCAGTTCTTC CASSFPGHQVGEQFF
. TRBJ1-4 once TRBV2 TGTGCCAGCAGTGAATGGCAGGGTTCAAATGAAAAACTGTTTTTT CASSEWQGSNEKLFF
TRBD1 TRBJ2-2 . TRBV9 TGTGCCAGCAGCCCTCGGACAGGGGGCTATGTGGGCACCGGGGAGCTGTTTTTT CASSPRTGGYVGTGELFF
. TRBJ2-5 . TRBV18 TGTGCCAGCTCACCTGAAGGGGGATGGGAGACCCAGTACTTC CASSPEGGWETQYF
TRBD2 TRBJ2-1 . TRBV4-1 TGCGCCAGCAGCCAAGAAGTAAAAGTAGGGACTAGCGGGAGAGGCAATGAGCAGTTCTTC CASSQEVKVGTSGRGNEQFF
TRBD2 TRBJ2-1 . TRBV7-3 TGTGCCAGCAGCCATAACGCGGGAGGTTGGAATGAGCAGTTCTTC CASSHNAGGWNEQFF
TRBD1 TRBJ1-1 once TRBV5-6 TGTGCCAGCAGCACAGGGGGCGTGACTGAAGCTTTCTTT CASSTGGVTEAFF
TRBD2 TRBJ2-2 . TRBV5-1 TGCGCCAGCAGCTTGTTGGGACTAGCGGATCCCGGGGAGCTGTTTTTT CASSLLGLADPGELFF
TRBD1 TRBJ1-2 . TRBV5-5 TGTGCCAGCAGCTGGGGGGACAGTGGGGGCTATGGCTACACCTTC CASSWGDSGGYGYTF
TRBD1 TRBJ2-3 . TRBV7-9 TGTGCCAGCAGCCAACTGGGACAGGGCTTCACAGATACGCAGTATTTT CASSQLGQGFTDTQYF
. TRBJ1-1 once TRBV11-2 TGTGCCAGCAGCTTACGAGGGTTCACTGAAGCTTTCTTT CASSLRGFTEAFF
. TRBJ2-3 . TRBV30 TGTGCCTGGGCCCGAGGGGGGGTAGGCACAGATACGCAGTATTTT CAWARGGVGTDTQYF
. TRBJ1-5 . TRBV5-6 TGTGCCAGCAGCTTCTTCTCACCCTATCGGAGCAATCAGCCCCAGCATTTT CASSFFSPYRSNQPQHF
TRBD1 TRBJ2-2 . TRBV28 TGTGCCAGCAGCCTAGGACAGGGATTTTATACCGGGGAGCTGTTTTTT CASSLGQGFYTGELFF
. TRBJ2-5 . TRBV15 TGTGCCACCAGCAGCGGCGGCGGGTTGGAGACCCAGTACTTC CATSSGGGLETQYF
. TRBJ1-4 . TRBV30 TGTGCCTGGGGAGGAGGCAGAATTAATGAAAAACTGTTTTTT CAWGGGRINEKLFF
. TRBJ2-7 . TRBV29-1 TGCAGCGTTGTGGCCGCCGCCTACGAGCAGTACTTC CSVVAAAYEQYF